This is a list of T cell receptor beta chains from one sample in a study of graft-versus-host responses after intestinal transplantation. These receptors' antigens are unknown. Using immunoSEQ multiplex PCR, the repertoire was profiled, and TCRdb retains in-frame clones only, with some absent. Counted here are about 120,000 clones, just under 95% occurring once; the ten biggest clones make up around 0.12%. This material consisted of unstimulated CD4+ T cells sorted from spleen or lymph node cells, taken before intestinal transplant. These receptors were obtained from a human donor who received an intestinal transplant. CDR3s include the opening cysteine and the closing phenylalanine or tryptophan. The D gene is left open where the match is weak. Only part of the rows carry a size: once, few, many, or a class if the clone is expanded.

V: TRBV18; D: TRBD1; J: TRBJ2-1; size: NA; length: 17; CDR3: CVSSPQAGGRSYNEQFF; DNA: TGTGTCAGCTCACCACAGGCAGGGGGCAGATCCTACAATGAGCAGTTCTTC
V: TRBV7-9; D: NA; J: TRBJ2-4; size: NA; length: 16; CDR3: CASSHPREDRKNIQYF; DNA: TGTGCCAGCAGCCACCCCCGAGAAGACCGAAAAAACATTCAGTACTTC
V: TRBV5-4; D: TRBD1; J: TRBJ2-7; size: NA; length: 14; CDR3: CASSLGTGWYEQYF; DNA: TGTGCCAGCAGCTTAGGGACAGGGTGGTACGAGCAGTACTTC
V: TRBV5-4; D: NA; J: TRBJ2-7; size: NA; length: 15; CDR3: CASSLGPGDPYEQYF; DNA: TGTGCCAGCAGCTTGGGTCCAGGGGACCCCTACGAGCAGTACTTC
V: TRBV6-4; D: NA; J: TRBJ2-7; size: NA; length: 15; CDR3: CASSDKTGITYEQYF; DNA: TGTGCCAGCAGTGACAAGACAGGAATCACCTACGAGCAGTACTTC
V: TRBV27; D: NA; J: TRBJ2-5; size: once; length: 14; CDR3: CASPRQIHVETQYF; DNA: TGTGCCAGCCCTCGACAGATACACGTTGAGACCCAGTACTTC
V: TRBV28; D: NA; J: TRBJ2-3; size: NA; length: 13; CDR3: CASSSQGPDTQYF; DNA: TGTGCCAGCAGTTCACAAGGGCCAGATACGCAGTATTTT
V: TRBV7-3; D: TRBD2; J: TRBJ2-1; size: NA; length: 15; CDR3: CASSAGGSGYNEQFF; DNA: TGTGCCAGCAGCGCGGGGGGGTCGGGCTACAATGAGCAGTTCTTC
V: TRBV7-2; D: TRBD1; J: TRBJ2-7; size: NA; length: 15; CDR3: CASSYDRDRGYEQYF; DNA: TGTGCCAGCAGCTACGACCGGGACAGGGGATACGAGCAGTACTTC
V: TRBV28; D: NA; J: TRBJ2-7; size: NA; length: 15; CDR3: CASSFAWTGAYEQYF; DNA: TGTGCCAGCAGTTTCGCCTGGACGGGAGCGTACGAGCAGTACTTC
V: TRBV5-1; D: NA; J: TRBJ1-1; size: NA; length: 15; CDR3: CASSLIGTMNTEAFF; DNA: TGCGCCAGCAGCTTGATCGGGACGATGAACACTGAAGCTTTCTTT
V: TRBV9; D: NA; J: TRBJ1-3; size: NA; length: 15; CDR3: CASSVGPGAGNTIYF; DNA: TGTGCCAGCAGCGTGGGCCCGGGTGCCGGAAACACCATATATTTT
V: TRBV7-3; D: NA; J: TRBJ2-2; size: NA; length: 14; CDR3: CASSPSRYTGELFF; DNA: TGTGCCAGCAGCCCCAGCCGCTACACCGGGGAGCTGTTTTTT
V: TRBV18; D: TRBD2; J: TRBJ2-7; size: NA; length: 15; CDR3: CASSHPGLGHYEQYF; DNA: TGTGCCAGCTCACACCCGGGACTAGGGCATTACGAGCAGTACTTC
V: TRBV5-1; D: TRBD2; J: TRBJ2-7; size: once; length: 17; CDR3: CASSLALPGLAVYEQYF; DNA: TGCGCCAGCAGCTTGGCCCTTCCGGGACTAGCGGTATACGAGCAGTACTTC
V: TRBV7-9; D: NA; J: TRBJ1-5; size: NA; length: 13; CDR3: CASSAQGNQPQHF; DNA: TGTGCCAGCAGCGCACAGGGTAATCAGCCCCAGCATTTT
V: TRBV14; D: TRBD2; J: TRBJ2-7; size: NA; length: 17; CDR3: CASSPRWLAGGSYEQYF; DNA: TGTGCCAGCAGTCCTAGGTGGCTAGCGGGAGGTTCCTACGAGCAGTACTTC
V: TRBV20-1; D: NA; J: TRBJ2-7; size: NA; length: 11; CDR3: CSARHRYEQYF; DNA: TGCAGTGCTAGACACAGGTACGAGCAGTACTTC
V: TRBV18; D: TRBD1; J: TRBJ1-2; size: NA; length: 18; CDR3: CASSPGVRGTGRLGYRTF; DNA: TGTGCCAGCTCACCAGGGGTGCGCGGGACAGGACGCCTTGGGTACCGCACCTTC
V: TRBV6-5; D: TRBD2; J: TRBJ2-7; size: NA; length: 15; CDR3: CASSYSLAGGYEQYF; DNA: TGTGCCAGCAGTTACTCGCTAGCGGGAGGTTACGAGCAGTACTTC
V: TRBV25-1; D: NA; J: TRBJ1-1; size: NA; length: 14; CDR3: CASSDRLLNTEAFF; DNA: TGTGCCAGCAGTGATAGACTGCTGAACACTGAAGCTTTCTTT
V: TRBV9; D: TRBD2; J: TRBJ2-2; size: NA; length: 17; CDR3: CASSVYRLAGNTGELFF; DNA: TGTGCCAGCAGCGTATACAGGCTAGCGGGTAACACCGGGGAGCTGTTTTTT
V: TRBV2; D: NA; J: TRBJ1-2; size: NA; length: 14; CDR3: CASSDDGMDYGYTF; DNA: TGTGCCAGCAGTGATGACGGTATGGACTATGGCTACACCTTC
V: TRBV30; D: NA; J: TRBJ2-1; size: NA; length: 10; CDR3: CAWSATTQFF; DNA: TGTGCCTGGAGTGCTACTACCCAATTCTTC
V: TRBV5-1; D: NA; J: TRBJ2-7; size: NA; length: 14; CDR3: CASSLVADSYEQYF; DNA: TGCGCCAGCAGCTTGGTGGCGGACTCCTACGAGCAGTACTTC
V: TRBV10-3; D: NA; J: TRBJ2-7; size: NA; length: 13; CDR3: CAIREDYSYEQYF; DNA: TGTGCCATCAGGGAGGACTACTCCTACGAGCAGTACTTC
V: TRBV5-1; D: NA; J: TRBJ1-2; size: NA; length: 15; CDR3: CASSFSGAPMYGYTF; DNA: TGCGCCAGCAGCTTCTCAGGGGCTCCTATGTATGGCTACACCTTC
V: TRBV28; D: TRBD2; J: TRBJ2-7; size: NA; length: 15; CDR3: CASGSGGRLAYEQYF; DNA: TGTGCCAGCGGAAGCGGCGGGAGGCTAGCCTACGAGCAGTACTTC
V: TRBV7-3; D: TRBD2; J: TRBJ2-1; size: NA; length: 18; CDR3: CASSLALGSGSSYNEQFF; DNA: TGTGCCAGCAGCTTAGCGCTCGGTAGCGGGAGCTCCTACAATGAGCAGTTCTTC
V: TRBV7-9; D: NA; J: TRBJ1-2; size: NA; length: 13; CDR3: CASSLEGMGGYTF; DNA: TGTGCCAGCAGCTTAGAGGGAATGGGAGGCTACACCTTC
V: TRBV6-1; D: TRBD1; J: TRBJ1-3; size: NA; length: 14; CDR3: CASSTRTGGNTIYF; DNA: TGTGCCAGCAGTACCAGGACAGGGGGAAACACCATATATTTT
V: TRBV18; D: TRBD2; J: TRBJ2-1; size: NA; length: 18; CDR3: CASSPGWIAGSSYNEQFF; DNA: TGTGCCAGCTCACCGGGTTGGATAGCGGGGAGCTCCTACAATGAGCAGTTCTTC
V: TRBV14; D: TRBD1; J: TRBJ1-1; size: NA; length: 14; CDR3: CASRGTGRNTEAFF; DNA: TGTGCCAGCAGGGGGACAGGGCGGAATACTGAAGCTTTCTTT
V: TRBV19; D: TRBD1; J: TRBJ1-1; size: NA; length: 16; CDR3: CASKEGTGIVNTEAFF; DNA: TGTGCCAGTAAGGAAGGGACAGGGATCGTGAACACTGAAGCTTTCTTT
V: TRBV21-1; D: NA; J: TRBJ1-2; size: NA; length: 15; CDR3: CASRIQGDPNYGYTF; DNA: TGTGCCAGCAGGATACAGGGGGATCCTAACTATGGCTACACCTTC
V: TRBV7-3; D: NA; J: TRBJ2-3; size: NA; length: 16; CDR3: CASSFTWAGPPDTQYF; DNA: TGTGCCAGCAGCTTTACGTGGGCGGGGCCCCCGGATACGCAGTATTTT
V: TRBV6-1; D: NA; J: TRBJ2-1; size: NA; length: 15; CDR3: CASSESGRVVNEQFF; DNA: TGTGCCAGCAGTGAGTCGGGCAGGGTGGTAAATGAGCAGTTCTTC
V: TRBV5-1; D: NA; J: TRBJ1-2; size: NA; length: 14; CDR3: CASSLVRLTDGYTF; DNA: TGCGCCAGCAGCTTGGTACGTTTGACTGATGGCTACACCTTC
V: TRBV19; D: TRBD2; J: TRBJ2-7; size: few; length: 15; CDR3: CASSIGLAGIYEQYF; DNA: TGTGCCAGTAGTATAGGGCTAGCGGGGATCTACGAGCAGTACTTC
V: TRBV19; D: NA; J: TRBJ2-5; size: NA; length: 15; CDR3: CASSISGPRRETQYF; DNA: TGTGCCAGTAGTATCTCGGGGCCTCGGAGGGAGACCCAGTACTTC
V: TRBV2; D: NA; J: TRBJ2-5; size: NA; length: 10; CDR3: CASNRETQYF; DNA: TGTGCCAGCAACCGCGAGACCCAGTACTTC
V: TRBV5-8; D: TRBD1; J: TRBJ1-5; size: NA; length: 13; CDR3: CASSHRGGQPQHF; DNA: TGTGCCAGCAGCCACAGGGGTGGCCAGCCCCAGCATTTT
V: TRBV6-8; D: TRBD2; J: TRBJ2-7; size: NA; length: 15; CDR3: CASSLTSGATYEQYF; DNA: TGTGCCAGCAGTTTGACTAGCGGGGCTACCTACGAGCAGTACTTC
V: TRBV9; D: NA; J: TRBJ1-3; size: NA; length: 16; CDR3: CASSKHPGSSGNTIYF; DNA: TGTGCCAGCAGCAAGCATCCGGGGAGCTCTGGAAACACCATATATTTT
V: TRBV9; D: TRBD2; J: TRBJ2-7; size: NA; length: 14; CDR3: CASSAGLVGYEQYF; DNA: TGTGCCAGCAGCGCTGGACTAGTTGGGTACGAGCAGTACTTC
V: TRBV28; D: NA; J: TRBJ1-5; size: NA; length: 13; CDR3: CASSLRGGQPQHF; DNA: TGTGCCAGCAGTTTGAGGGGGGGTCAGCCCCAGCATTTT
V: TRBV27; D: NA; J: TRBJ1-2; size: NA; length: 13; CDR3: CASSRPGLYGYTF; DNA: TGTGCCAGCAGTAGGCCAGGACTATATGGCTACACCTTC
V: TRBV10-1; D: TRBD1; J: TRBJ2-1; size: NA; length: 15; CDR3: CATQKVRDRGGEQFF; DNA: TGCGCCACCCAAAAGGTCCGGGACAGGGGAGGTGAGCAGTTCTTC
V: TRBV5-8; D: TRBD1; J: TRBJ1-4; size: NA; length: 16; CDR3: CASSRGQGGFYEKLFF; DNA: TGTGCCAGCAGCCGCGGACAGGGCGGGTTTTATGAAAAACTGTTTTTT
V: TRBV7-3; D: TRBD2; J: TRBJ2-3; size: NA; length: 16; CDR3: CASSLESSGNGDTQYF; DNA: TGTGCCAGCAGCTTAGAGTCCAGCGGGAATGGAGATACGCAGTATTTT
V: TRBV27; D: NA; J: TRBJ2-7; size: NA; length: 10; CDR3: CASWESEQYF; DNA: TGTGCCAGTTGGGAGTCCGAGCAGTACTTC
V: TRBV5-1; D: TRBD1; J: TRBJ1-5; size: NA; length: 15; CDR3: CASSPSDRAAGPQHF; DNA: TGCGCCAGCAGCCCTTCTGACAGGGCCGCTGGGCCCCAGCATTTT
V: TRBV30; D: TRBD1; J: TRBJ1-1; size: NA; length: 13; CDR3: CAAAGQGGLGAFF; DNA: TGTGCCGCTGCGGGGCAGGGGGGACTTGGGGCTTTCTTT
V: TRBV5-4; D: NA; J: TRBJ2-3; size: once; length: 14; CDR3: CASSLETRTDTQYF; DNA: TGTGCCAGCAGCTTGGAAACTAGAACAGATACGCAGTATTTT
V: TRBV6-1; D: TRBD1; J: TRBJ2-5; size: NA; length: 15; CDR3: CASSELGTAQETQYF; DNA: TGTGCCAGCAGTGAACTAGGGACAGCTCAAGAGACCCAGTACTTC
V: TRBV18; D: NA; J: TRBJ2-1; size: NA; length: 12; CDR3: CASSPAWNEQFF; DNA: TGTGCCAGCTCACCCGCCTGGAATGAGCAGTTCTTC
V: TRBV5-1; D: NA; J: TRBJ2-1; size: NA; length: 16; CDR3: CASTLVGQGWNNEQFF; DNA: TGCGCCAGCACCCTCGTGGGGCAGGGGTGGAACAATGAGCAGTTCTTC
V: TRBV28; D: NA; J: TRBJ1-4; size: NA; length: 12; CDR3: CASSLVTEKLFF; DNA: TGTGCCAGCAGTCTTGTAACTGAAAAACTGTTTTTT
V: TRBV6-5; D: NA; J: TRBJ1-1; size: once; length: 13; CDR3: CASSYPGTTEAFF; DNA: TGTGCCAGCAGTTACCCGGGGACAACTGAAGCTTTCTTT
V: TRBV27; D: NA; J: TRBJ1-4; size: NA; length: 13; CDR3: CARTRATNEKLFF; DNA: TGTGCCAGGACCAGGGCAACTAATGAAAAACTGTTTTTT